The clone carrying this T cell receptor beta chain was recorded a few times. Its antigen is unidentified. TCRdb recomputed calls from the 5' RACE reads with MiXCR, one row per CDR3 protein. Altogether around 290,000 distinct CDR3 sequences are present, roughly 10% being singletons, with the ten largest covering approximately 7%. The sample is drawn from a study of identical twins. Findings and limits, study-wide: A lower insertion count was a feature of abundant cord blood beta clonotypes, with no such feature in memory repertoires. The presence of invariant MAIT and iNKT cells could partly confound analyses of zero-insertion sequences. Beta out-of-frame sequences showed weaker excess twin sharing.

Germline V lookup: CDR1 MNHEY, CDR2 SMNVEV (reference sequence). The CDR3 is made up of 16 amino acids. V dropped 10 bases and J dropped 2 bases, with 18 bases sitting between them. The sample was also reused in another study, on yellow fever vaccine responses in identical twins.

This chain links TRBV27 with TRBJ1-6; D not resolved. The origin of this receptor is a woman between 18 and 29 years old in good health. The sequenced sample was CD8+ T cells sorted from blood. The CDR3 loop reads CAIGPGLGTYNSPLHF. CDR3 DNA: TGTGCCATCGGGCCCGGTTTAGGGACCTATAATTCACCCCTCCACTTT.